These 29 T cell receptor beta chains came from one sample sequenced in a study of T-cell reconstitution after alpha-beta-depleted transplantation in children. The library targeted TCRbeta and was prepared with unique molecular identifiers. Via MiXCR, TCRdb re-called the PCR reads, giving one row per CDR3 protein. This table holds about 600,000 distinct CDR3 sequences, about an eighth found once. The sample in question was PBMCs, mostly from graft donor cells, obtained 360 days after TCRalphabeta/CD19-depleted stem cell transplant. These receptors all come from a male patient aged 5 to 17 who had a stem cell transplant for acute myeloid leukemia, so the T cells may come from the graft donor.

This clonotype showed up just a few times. Here the CDR3 reads CSARPPGLAASSYNEQFF. The DNA for the CDR3 is TGCAGTGCTAGACCCCCGGGACTAGCTGCTAGCTCCTACAATGAGCAGTTCTTC. The V gene is TRBV20-1, the J gene TRBJ2-1, with 9 positions matching TRBD2. V lost 2 bases and J lost 0; bases outside the gene matches: 11. The CDR3 runs to 18 residues. The germline gives CDR1 DFQATT, CDR2 SNEGSKA (reference sequence).

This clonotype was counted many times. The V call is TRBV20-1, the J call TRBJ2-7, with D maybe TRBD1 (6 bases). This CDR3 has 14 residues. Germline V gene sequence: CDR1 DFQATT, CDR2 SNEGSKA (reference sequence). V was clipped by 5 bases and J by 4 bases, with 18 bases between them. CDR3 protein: CSAALVRGPYEQYF. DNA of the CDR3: TGCAGTGCTGCTCTAGTCAGGGGACCGTACGAGCAGTACTTC.

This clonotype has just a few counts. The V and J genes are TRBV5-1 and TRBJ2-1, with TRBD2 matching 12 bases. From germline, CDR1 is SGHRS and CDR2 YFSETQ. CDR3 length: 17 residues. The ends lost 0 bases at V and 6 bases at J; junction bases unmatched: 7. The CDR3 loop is CASSLVLAGGPVNEQFF. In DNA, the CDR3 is TGCGCCAGCAGCTTGGTGCTAGCGGGAGGGCCGGTCAATGAGCAGTTCTTC.

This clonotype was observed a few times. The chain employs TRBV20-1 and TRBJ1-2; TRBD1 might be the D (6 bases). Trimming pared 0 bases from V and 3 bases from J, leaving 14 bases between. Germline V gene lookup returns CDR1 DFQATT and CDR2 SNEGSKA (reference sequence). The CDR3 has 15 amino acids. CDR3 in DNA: TGCAGTGCTAGAGATTTTGGCAGGGGATACTATGGCTACACCTTC. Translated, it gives CSARDFGRGYYGYTF.

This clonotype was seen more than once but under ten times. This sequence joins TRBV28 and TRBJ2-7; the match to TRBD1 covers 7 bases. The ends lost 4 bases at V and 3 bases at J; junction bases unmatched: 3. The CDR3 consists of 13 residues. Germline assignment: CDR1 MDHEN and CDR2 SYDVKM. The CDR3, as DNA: TGTGCCAGCAGTTCTGACAGGGTCTACGAGCAGTACTTC. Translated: CASSSDRVYEQYF.

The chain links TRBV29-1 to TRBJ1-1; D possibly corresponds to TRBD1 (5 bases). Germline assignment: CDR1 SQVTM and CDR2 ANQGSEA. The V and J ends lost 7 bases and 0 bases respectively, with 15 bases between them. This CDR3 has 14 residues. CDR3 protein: CSATGDSMNTEAFF. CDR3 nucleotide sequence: TGCAGCGCTACGGGGGACTCCATGAACACTGAAGCTTTCTTT.

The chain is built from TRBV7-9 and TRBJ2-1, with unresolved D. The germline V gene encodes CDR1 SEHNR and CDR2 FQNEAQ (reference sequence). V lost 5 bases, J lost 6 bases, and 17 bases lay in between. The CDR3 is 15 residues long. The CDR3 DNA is TGTGCCAGCAGCCCAAAAGGGAAATCGGGCAATGAGCAGTTCTTC. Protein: CASSPKGKSGNEQFF.

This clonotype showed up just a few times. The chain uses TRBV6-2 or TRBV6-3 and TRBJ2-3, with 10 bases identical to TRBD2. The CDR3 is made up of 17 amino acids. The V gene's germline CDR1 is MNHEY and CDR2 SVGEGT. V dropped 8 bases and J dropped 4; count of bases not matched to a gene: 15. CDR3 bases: TGTGCCAGCGGATTCGGGGGCGGGCTAGCGGGAGCAGATACGCAGTATTTT. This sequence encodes CASGFGGGLAGADTQYF.

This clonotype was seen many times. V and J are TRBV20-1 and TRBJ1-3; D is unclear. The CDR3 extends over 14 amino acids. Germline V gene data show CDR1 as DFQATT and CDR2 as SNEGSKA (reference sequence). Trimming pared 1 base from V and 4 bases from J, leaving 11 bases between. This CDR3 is CSARGQKRGNTIYF. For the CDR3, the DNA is TGCAGTGCTAGAGGGCAGAAACGGGGAAACACCATATATTTT.

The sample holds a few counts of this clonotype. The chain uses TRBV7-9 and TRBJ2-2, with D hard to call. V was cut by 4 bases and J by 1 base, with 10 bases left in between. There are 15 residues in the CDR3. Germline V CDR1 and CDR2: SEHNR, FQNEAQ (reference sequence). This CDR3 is CASSSPIRNTGELFF. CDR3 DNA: TGTGCCAGCAGCTCCCCGATCAGGAACACCGGGGAGCTGTTTTTT.

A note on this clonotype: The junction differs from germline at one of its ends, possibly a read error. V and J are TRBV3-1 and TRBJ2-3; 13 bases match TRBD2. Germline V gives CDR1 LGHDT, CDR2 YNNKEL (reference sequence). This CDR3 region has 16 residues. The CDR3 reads CACSRGLAGGTDTQYF. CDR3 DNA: TGTGCCTGCAGCCGAGGACTAGCGGGAGGCACAGATACGCAGTATTTT.

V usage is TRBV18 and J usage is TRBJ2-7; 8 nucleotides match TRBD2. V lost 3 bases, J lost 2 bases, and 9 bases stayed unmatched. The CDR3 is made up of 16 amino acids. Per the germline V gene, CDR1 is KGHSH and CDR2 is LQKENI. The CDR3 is CASSPLTAGLAYEQYF. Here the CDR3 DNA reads TGTGCCAGCTCACCGCTCACTGCGGGACTAGCCTACGAGCAGTACTTC.

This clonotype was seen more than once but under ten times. CDR3 DNA sequence: TGCGCCAGCAGCCAGGAAAGGGACAGCGGGAACACCGGGGAGCTGTTTTTT. Translating gives CASSQERDSGNTGELFF. The chain joins TRBV4-3 to TRBJ2-2; 7 bases are a match to TRBD1. V gave up 3 bases and J gave up 1 base; unmatched junction bases: 8. Germline values: CDR1 LGHNA, CDR2 YSLEER. The CDR3 has 17 amino acids.

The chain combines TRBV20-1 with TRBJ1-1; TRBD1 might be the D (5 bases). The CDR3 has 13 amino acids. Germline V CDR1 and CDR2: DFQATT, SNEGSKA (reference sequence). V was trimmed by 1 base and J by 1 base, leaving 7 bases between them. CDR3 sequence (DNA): TGCAGTGCTAGAGGCAGGGCGAACACTGAAGCTTTCTTT. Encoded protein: CSARGRANTEAFF.

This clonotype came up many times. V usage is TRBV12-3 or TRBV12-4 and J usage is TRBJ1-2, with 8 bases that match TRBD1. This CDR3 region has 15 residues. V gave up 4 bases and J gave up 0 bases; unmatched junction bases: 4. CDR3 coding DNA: TGTGCCAGCAGTTCTGGGACAGGCCCTAACTATGGCTACACCTTC. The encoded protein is CASSSGTGPNYGYTF.

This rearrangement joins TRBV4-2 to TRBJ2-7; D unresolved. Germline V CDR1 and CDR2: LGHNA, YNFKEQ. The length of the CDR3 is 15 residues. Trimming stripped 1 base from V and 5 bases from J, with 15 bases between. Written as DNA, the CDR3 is TGTGCCAGCAGCCAAGGTTCCCTTCCCTTGGACGAGCAGTACTTC. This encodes CASSQGSLPLDEQYF.

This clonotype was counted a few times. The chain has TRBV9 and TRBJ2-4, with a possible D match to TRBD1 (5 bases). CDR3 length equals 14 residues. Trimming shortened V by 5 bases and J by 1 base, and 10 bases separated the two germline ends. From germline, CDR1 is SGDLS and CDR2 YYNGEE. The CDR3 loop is CASSHSGAKNIQYF. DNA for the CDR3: TGTGCCAGCAGTCATTCAGGGGCCAAAAACATTCAGTACTTC.

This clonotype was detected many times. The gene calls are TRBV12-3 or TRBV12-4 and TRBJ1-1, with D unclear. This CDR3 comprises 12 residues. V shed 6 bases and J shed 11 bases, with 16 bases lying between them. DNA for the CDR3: TGTGCCAGCAGGCCCCCGGGCCTCCGGGCTTTCTTT. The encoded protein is CASRPPGLRAFF.

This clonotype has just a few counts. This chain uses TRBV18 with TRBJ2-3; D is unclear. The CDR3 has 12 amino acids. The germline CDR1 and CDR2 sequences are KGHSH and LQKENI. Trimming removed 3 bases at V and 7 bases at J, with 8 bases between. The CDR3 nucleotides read TGTGCCAGCTCACCGCCCATCTATACGCAGTATTTT. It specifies CASSPPIYTQYF.

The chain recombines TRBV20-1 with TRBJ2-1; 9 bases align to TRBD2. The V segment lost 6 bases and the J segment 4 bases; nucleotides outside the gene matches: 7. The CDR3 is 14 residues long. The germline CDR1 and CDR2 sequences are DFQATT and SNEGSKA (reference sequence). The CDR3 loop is CSAALAGFYNEQFF. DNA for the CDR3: TGCAGTGCGGCCCTAGCGGGATTTTACAATGAGCAGTTCTTC.

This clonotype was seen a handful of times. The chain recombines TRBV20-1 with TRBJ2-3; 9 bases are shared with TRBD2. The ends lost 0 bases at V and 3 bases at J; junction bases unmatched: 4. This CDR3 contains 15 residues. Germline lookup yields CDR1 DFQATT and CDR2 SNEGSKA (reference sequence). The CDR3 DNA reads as TGCAGTGCTAGAGATGCGGGAGGGCCGACAGATACGCAGTATTTT. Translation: CSARDAGGPTDTQYF.

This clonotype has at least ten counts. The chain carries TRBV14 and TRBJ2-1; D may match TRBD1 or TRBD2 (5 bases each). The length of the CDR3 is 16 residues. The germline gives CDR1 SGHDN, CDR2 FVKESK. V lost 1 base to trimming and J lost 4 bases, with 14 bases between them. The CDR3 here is CASSQGVGEFYNEQFF. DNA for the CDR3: TGTGCCAGCAGCCAAGGGGTGGGGGAGTTTTACAATGAGCAGTTCTTC.

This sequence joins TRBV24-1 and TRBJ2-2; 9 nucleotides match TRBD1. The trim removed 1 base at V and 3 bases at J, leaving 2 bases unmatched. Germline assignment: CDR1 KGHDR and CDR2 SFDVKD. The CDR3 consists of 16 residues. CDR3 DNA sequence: TGTGCCACCAGTGATTTTGGGACAGGGTACACCGGGGAGCTGTTTTTT. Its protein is CATSDFGTGYTGELFF.

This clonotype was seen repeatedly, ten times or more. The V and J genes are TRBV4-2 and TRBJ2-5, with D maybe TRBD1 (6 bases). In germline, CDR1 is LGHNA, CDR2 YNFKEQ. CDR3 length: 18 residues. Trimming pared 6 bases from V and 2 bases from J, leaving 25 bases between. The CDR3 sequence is CASRGLMGQLDSQETQYF. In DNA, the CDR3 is TGTGCCAGCAGAGGGTTGATGGGACAACTGGATTCTCAAGAGACCCAGTACTTC.

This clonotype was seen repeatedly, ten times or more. The CDR3 here is CATLYLAGKYNGELFF. CDR3 DNA sequence: TGTGCCACCCTCTACCTAGCGGGAAAATATAACGGGGAGCTGTTTTTT. This rearrangement joins TRBV28 to TRBJ2-2, with 9 bases that match TRBD2. After removal of 10 bases from V and 7 bases from J, the junction contained 16 bases not matched to a gene. The CDR3 sequence is 16 residues long. CDR1 MDHEN and CDR2 SYDVKM come from the germline V gene.

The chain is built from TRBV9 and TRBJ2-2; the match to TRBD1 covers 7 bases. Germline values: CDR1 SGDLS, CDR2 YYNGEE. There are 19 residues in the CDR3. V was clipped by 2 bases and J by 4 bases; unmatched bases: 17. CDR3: CASSVRTEQGTVSTGELFF. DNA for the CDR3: TGTGCCAGCAGCGTCAGGACTGAACAGGGGACGGTTAGCACCGGGGAGCTGTTTTTT. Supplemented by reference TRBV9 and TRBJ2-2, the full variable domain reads DSGVTQTPKHLITATGQRVTLRCSPRSGDLSVYWYQQSLDQGLQFLIQYYNGEERAKGNILERFSAQQFPDLHSELNLSSLELGDSALYFCASSVRTEQGTVSTGELFFGEGSRLTVL.

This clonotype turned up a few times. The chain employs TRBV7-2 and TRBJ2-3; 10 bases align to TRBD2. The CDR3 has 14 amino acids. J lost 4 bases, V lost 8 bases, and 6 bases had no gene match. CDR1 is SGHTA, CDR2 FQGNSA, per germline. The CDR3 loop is CASAGLAVPDTQYF. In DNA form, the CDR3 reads TGTGCCAGCGCCGGACTAGCGGTACCAGATACGCAGTATTTT.

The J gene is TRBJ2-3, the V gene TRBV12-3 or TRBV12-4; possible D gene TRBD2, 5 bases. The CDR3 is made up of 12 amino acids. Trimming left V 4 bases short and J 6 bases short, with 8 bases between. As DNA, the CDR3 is TGTGCCAGCAGTTCTAGCTGGGATACGCAGTATTTT. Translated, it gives CASSSSWDTQYF.

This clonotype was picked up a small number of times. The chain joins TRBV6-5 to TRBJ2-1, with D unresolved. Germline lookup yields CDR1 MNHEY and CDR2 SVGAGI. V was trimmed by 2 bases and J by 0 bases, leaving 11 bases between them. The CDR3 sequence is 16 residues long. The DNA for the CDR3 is TGTGCCAGCAGTTACCTAGGTTTTAGCTCCTACAATGAGCAGTTCTTC. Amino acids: CASSYLGFSSYNEQFF.